Listed here are 12 T cell receptor beta chains from one sample, sequenced in a study of shared clonotypes between healthy human individuals (TCRdb year 2020). The library was made by the immunoSEQ multiplex PCR assay. Not all clones reach the TCRdb copy of this immuneACCESS table, which keeps in-frame sequences only. Checked studies attribute under half of the gap to unresolved V genes and leave the rest unexplained. This sample gives approximately 98,000 clones in total; 55% to 70% of them show up just once. The top ten hold more than 20% of the sample. Material: memory CD8+ T cells sorted from blood. Per the publication, the cell subset or site label means: CD45RO+ cells pooled with CCR7-negative TemRA cells. These receptors all stem from a young woman in good health.

This clone showed up many times. This chain joins TRBV6-4 and TRBJ1-2; 7 nucleotides align to TRBD1. CDR3 length equals 15 residues. V gave up 2 bases and J gave up 6 bases; unmatched junction bases: 9. Germline V lookup: CDR1 MRHNA, CDR2 SNTAGT. The CDR3: CASSDNLEGGHGYTF. CDR3 bases: TGTGCCAGCAGTGACAACCTCGAAGGGGGCCATGGCTACACCTTC.

The chain uses TRBV7-2 and TRBJ2-7; D is possibly TRBD1 (5 bases). Germline-derived CDR1 and CDR2 are SGHTA and FQGNSA. V gave up 5 bases and J gave up 3 bases, with 11 bases separating them. The CDR3 sequence is 13 residues long. CDR3 sequence reads: CASSLPQVYEQYF. The CDR3, as DNA: TGTGCCAGCAGCCTGCCACAGGTCTACGAGCAGTACTTC. Full variable domain (rest looked up from reference TRBV7-2 and TRBJ2-7): GAGVSQSPSNKVTEKGKDVELRCDPISGHTALYWYRQSLGQGLEFLIYFQGNSAPDKSGLPSDRFSAERTGGSVSTLTIQRTQQEDSAVYLCASSLPQVYEQYFGPGTRLTVT.

V and J are TRBV5-4 and TRBJ2-1; D ambiguous. This CDR3 has 14 amino acids. V lost 4 bases, J lost 4 bases, and 12 bases lay in between. CDR1 and CDR2 (germline): SGHNT, YYREEE (reference sequence). The CDR3: CASSPSLVYNEQFF. DNA for the CDR3: TGTGCCAGCAGCCCGAGTTTAGTATACAATGAGCAGTTCTTC.

The chain employs TRBV9 and TRBJ2-7; weak D call: TRBD1 (6 bases). CDR1 and CDR2 from the germline V gene are SGDLS and YYNGEE. Trimming shortened V by 0 bases and J by 3 bases, and 25 bases separated the two germline ends. This CDR3 is built from 19 residues. The CDR3 is CASSVGERGGLGRGYEQYF. The CDR3 DNA is TGTGCCAGCAGCGTAGGAGAGCGAGGGGGTCTGGGAAGGGGCTACGAGCAGTACTTC.

The rearrangement joins TRBV18 to TRBJ2-5; D gene uncertain. The CDR3 consists of 12 residues. Trimming left V 6 bases short and J 4 bases short, with 9 bases between. In germline, CDR1 is KGHSH, CDR2 LQKENI. The CDR3 bases are TGTGCCAGCTCCACGATCTCAGAGACCCAGTACTTC. It translates to CASSTISETQYF.

This clone was observed a few times. This sequence joins TRBV25-1 and TRBJ1-2; D is unresolved. The V end was cut by 3 bases, the J end by 8 bases, with 7 bases between. Per germline, CDR1 MGHDK and CDR2 SYGVNS. CDR3 length: 11 amino acids. Written as DNA, the CDR3 is TGTGCCAGCAGTGATGACAAGGGCTACACCTTC. This codes for CASSDDKGYTF.

The chain couples TRBV7-6 to TRBJ1-4; D is perhaps TRBD1 (5 bases). Trimming took 5 bases from V and 3 from J, leaving 13 bases between them. CDR3 length: 15 residues. Germline loops: CDR1 SGHVS, CDR2 FNYEAQ. The CDR3 DNA is TGTGCCAGCAGCCATACACGACAGTCTAATGAAAAACTGTTTTTT. This sequence encodes CASSHTRQSNEKLFF. The whole variable domain, remainder taken from reference TRBV7-6 and TRBJ1-4, is GAGVSQSPRYKVTKRGQDVALRCDPISGHVSLYWYRQALGQGPEFLTYFNYEAQQDKSGLPNDRFSAERPEGSISTLTIQRTEQRDSAMYRCASSHTRQSNEKLFFGSGTQLSVL.

The chain employs TRBV27 and TRBJ2-7; 9 nucleotides match TRBD2. With 1 base clipped from V and 3 bases from J, the junction kept 4 bases outside the gene matches. Per the germline V gene, CDR1 is MNHEY and CDR2 is SMNVEV (reference sequence). The CDR3 contains 15 residues. The CDR3 DNA is TGTGCCAGCAGTTTATTAGCGGGAGCTCTCTACGAGCAGTACTTC. Amino acids: CASSLLAGALYEQYF.

The chain uses TRBV4-1 and TRBJ2-1; D unclear. The CDR3 extends over 13 amino acids. Trimming shortened V by 2 bases and J by 11 bases, and 13 bases separated the two germline ends. The germline CDR1 and CDR2 sequences are MGHRA and YSYEKL. This chain's CDR3 is CASSQQGQGQQFF. The CDR3 DNA is TGCGCCAGCAGCCAACAAGGGCAAGGACAGCAGTTCTTC.

This clone was observed once. The chain uses TRBV11-2 and TRBJ2-7; D not certain. CDR3 size: 13 residues. The germline V gene has CDR1 SGHAT and CDR2 FQNNGV. V lost 2 bases to trimming and J lost 6 bases, with 11 bases between them. CDR3 residues: CASSLMRFSEQYF. Written as DNA, the CDR3 is TGTGCCAGCAGCTTAATGAGGTTCAGCGAGCAGTACTTC.

This sequence joins TRBV7-6 and TRBJ2-7; 12 bases align to TRBD2. There are 13 residues in the CDR3. Germline assignment: CDR1 SGHVS and CDR2 FNYEAQ. V dropped 0 bases and J dropped 10; count of bases not matched to a gene: 1. In DNA form, the CDR3 reads TGTGCCAGCAGCTTAGCGACTAGCGGGAGTCAGTACTTC. Translated: CASSLATSGSQYF. The full variable domain, with the rest looked up from reference TRBV7-6 and TRBJ2-7, is GAGVSQSPRYKVTKRGQDVALRCDPISGHVSLYWYRQALGQGPEFLTYFNYEAQQDKSGLPNDRFSAERPEGSISTLTIQRTEQRDSAMYRCASSLATSGSQYFGPGTRLTVT.

This clone came up once. The chain has TRBV27 and TRBJ2-3; D gene ambiguous. The V end lost 8 bases, the J end lost 2 bases, and 14 bases lay between the germline ends. The CDR3 extends over 14 amino acids. CDR1 MNHEY and CDR2 SMNVEV come from the germline V gene (reference sequence). CDR3 sequence reads: CASQFRWNTDTQYF. The CDR3, as DNA: TGTGCCAGCCAGTTTAGGTGGAACACAGATACGCAGTATTTT.